This T cell receptor beta chain is drawn from a study of human T cells and chemical hapten exposure. The V gene's germline CDR1 is SGHTA and CDR2 FQGNSA. Trimming pared 3 bases from V and 2 bases from J, leaving 12 bases between. The CDR3 totals 15 residues. Study-wide results and caveats: TCRs whose frequency exceeded 1 in 1000 remained the same following DPC sensitization.

One entry per CDR3 protein, called by TCRdb with MiXCR from the RACE reads. The sample records some 380,000 distinct CDR3 sequences, 4.8% being singletons. This clonotype showed up just a few times. Its antigen is as yet unknown. The time point: patch test 1, 2 weeks after DPC sensitization. Treatment of the sample: therapeutic diphenylcyclopropenone sensitization with weekly scalp DPC. This chain links TRBV7-2 with TRBJ2-3; either TRBD1 or TRBD2 may fit D (5 bases each). The sequenced sample was whole blood, obtained in connection with sensitization to the hapten diphenylcyclopropenone (DPC). The clonotype was recovered from a woman in her 50s with alopecia areata. Some clones in this sample may be carry-over from other donors' samples. The CDR3 loop reads CASSFEGTFTDTQYF. As DNA, the CDR3 is TGTGCCAGCAGCTTCGAGGGGACCTTCACAGATACGCAGTATTTT.